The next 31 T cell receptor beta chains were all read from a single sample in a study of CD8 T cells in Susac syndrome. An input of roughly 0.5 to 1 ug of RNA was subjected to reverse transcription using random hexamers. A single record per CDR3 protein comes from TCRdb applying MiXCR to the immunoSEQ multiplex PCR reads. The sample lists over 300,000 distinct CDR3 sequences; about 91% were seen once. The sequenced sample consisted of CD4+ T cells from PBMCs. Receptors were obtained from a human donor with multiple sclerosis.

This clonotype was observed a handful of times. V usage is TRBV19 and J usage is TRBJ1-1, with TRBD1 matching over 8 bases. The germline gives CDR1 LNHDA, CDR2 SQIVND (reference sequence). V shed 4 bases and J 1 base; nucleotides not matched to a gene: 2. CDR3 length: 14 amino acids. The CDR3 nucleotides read TGTGCCAGTAGTAGACAGGGGAGGAACACTGAAGCTTTCTTT. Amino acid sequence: CASSRQGRNTEAFF.

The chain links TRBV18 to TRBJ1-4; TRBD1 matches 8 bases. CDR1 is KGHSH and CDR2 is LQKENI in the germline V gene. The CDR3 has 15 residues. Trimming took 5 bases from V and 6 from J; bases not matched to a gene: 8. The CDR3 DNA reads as TGTGCCAGCTCAGAAGACAGGGGACGAGATGAAAAACTGTTTTTT. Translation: CASSEDRGRDEKLFF.

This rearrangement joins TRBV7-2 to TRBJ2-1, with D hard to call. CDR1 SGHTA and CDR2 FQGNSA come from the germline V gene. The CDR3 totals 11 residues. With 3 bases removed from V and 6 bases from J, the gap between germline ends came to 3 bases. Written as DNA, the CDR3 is TGTGCCAGCAGCTTTTCCAATGAGCAGTTCTTC. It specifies CASSFSNEQFF. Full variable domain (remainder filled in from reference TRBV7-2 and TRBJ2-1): GAGVSQSPSNKVTEKGKDVELRCDPISGHTALYWYRQSLGQGLEFLIYFQGNSAPDKSGLPSDRFSAERTGGSVSTLTIQRTQQEDSAVYLCASSFSNEQFFGPGTRLTVL.

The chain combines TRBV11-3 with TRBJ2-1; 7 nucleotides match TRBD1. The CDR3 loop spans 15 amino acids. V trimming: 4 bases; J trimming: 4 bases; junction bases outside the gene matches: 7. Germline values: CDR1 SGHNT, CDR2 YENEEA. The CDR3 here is CASSSNRGRYNEQFF. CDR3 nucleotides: TGTGCCAGCAGCTCCAATAGGGGGCGTTACAATGAGCAGTTCTTC. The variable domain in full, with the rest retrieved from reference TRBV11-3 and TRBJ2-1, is EAGVVQSPRYKIIEKKQPVAFWCNPISGHNTLYWYLQNLGQGPELLIRYENEEAVDDSQLPKDRFSAERLKGVDSTLKIQPAELGDSAVYLCASSSNRGRYNEQFFGPGTRLTVL.

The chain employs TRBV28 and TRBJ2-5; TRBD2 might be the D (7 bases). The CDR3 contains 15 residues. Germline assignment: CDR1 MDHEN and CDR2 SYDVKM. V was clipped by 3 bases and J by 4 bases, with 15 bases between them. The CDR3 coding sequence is TGTGCCAGCAGTTTGGCGGGGAGGGGGGCAGAGACCCAGTACTTC. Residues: CASSLAGRGAETQYF.

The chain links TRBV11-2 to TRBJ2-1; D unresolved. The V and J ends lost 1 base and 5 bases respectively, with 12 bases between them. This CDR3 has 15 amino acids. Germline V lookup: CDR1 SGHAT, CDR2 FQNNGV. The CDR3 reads CASSLGNTWNNEQFF. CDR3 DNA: TGTGCCAGCAGCTTAGGAAACACCTGGAACAATGAGCAGTTCTTC.

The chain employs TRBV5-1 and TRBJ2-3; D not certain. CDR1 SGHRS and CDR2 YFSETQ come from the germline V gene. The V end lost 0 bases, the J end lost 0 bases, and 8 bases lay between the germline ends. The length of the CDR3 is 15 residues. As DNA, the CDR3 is TGCGCCAGCAGCTTGGAAGGCAGTAGCACAGATACGCAGTATTTT. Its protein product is CASSLEGSSTDTQYF.

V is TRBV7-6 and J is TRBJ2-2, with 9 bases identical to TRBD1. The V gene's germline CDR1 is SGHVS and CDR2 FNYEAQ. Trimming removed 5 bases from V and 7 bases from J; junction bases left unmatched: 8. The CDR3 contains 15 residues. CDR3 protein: CASSPSTGGVGELFF. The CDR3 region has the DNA TGTGCCAGCAGCCCCTCGACAGGGGGGGTCGGGGAGCTGTTTTTT. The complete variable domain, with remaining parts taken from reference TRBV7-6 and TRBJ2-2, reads GAGVSQSPRYKVTKRGQDVALRCDPISGHVSLYWYRQALGQGPEFLTYFNYEAQQDKSGLPNDRFSAERPEGSISTLTIQRTEQRDSAMYRCASSPSTGGVGELFFGEGSRLTVL.

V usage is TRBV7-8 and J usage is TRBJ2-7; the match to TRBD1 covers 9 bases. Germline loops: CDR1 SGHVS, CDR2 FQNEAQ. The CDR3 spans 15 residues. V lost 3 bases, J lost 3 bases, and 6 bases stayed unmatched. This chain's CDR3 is CASSFQDRGDYEQYF. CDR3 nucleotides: TGTGCCAGCAGCTTCCAGGACAGGGGAGACTACGAGCAGTACTTC.

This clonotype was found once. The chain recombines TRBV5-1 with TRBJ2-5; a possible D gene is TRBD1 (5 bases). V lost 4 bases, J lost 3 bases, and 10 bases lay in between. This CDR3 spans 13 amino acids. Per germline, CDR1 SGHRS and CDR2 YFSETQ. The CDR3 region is CASSRIGEETQYF. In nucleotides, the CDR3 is TGCGCCAGCAGCCGGATAGGGGAAGAGACCCAGTACTTC.

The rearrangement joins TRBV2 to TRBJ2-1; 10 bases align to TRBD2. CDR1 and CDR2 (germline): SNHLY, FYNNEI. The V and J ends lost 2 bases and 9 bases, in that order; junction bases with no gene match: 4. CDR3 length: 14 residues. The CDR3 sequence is CASSELAGVGEQFF. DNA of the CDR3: TGTGCCAGCAGTGAACTAGCGGGAGTAGGTGAGCAGTTCTTC.

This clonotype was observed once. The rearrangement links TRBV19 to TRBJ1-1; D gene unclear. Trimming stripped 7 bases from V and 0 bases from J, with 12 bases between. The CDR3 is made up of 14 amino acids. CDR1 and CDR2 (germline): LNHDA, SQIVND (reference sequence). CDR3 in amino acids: CASIKEGLNTEAFF. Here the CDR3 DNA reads TGTGCCAGTATAAAAGAAGGCTTGAACACTGAAGCTTTCTTT.

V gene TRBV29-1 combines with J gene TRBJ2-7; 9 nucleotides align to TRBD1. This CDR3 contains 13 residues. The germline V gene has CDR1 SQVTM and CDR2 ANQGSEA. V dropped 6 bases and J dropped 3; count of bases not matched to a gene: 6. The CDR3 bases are TGCAGCGTCACCGGGACAGGGTTCTACGAGCAGTACTTC. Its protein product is CSVTGTGFYEQYF.

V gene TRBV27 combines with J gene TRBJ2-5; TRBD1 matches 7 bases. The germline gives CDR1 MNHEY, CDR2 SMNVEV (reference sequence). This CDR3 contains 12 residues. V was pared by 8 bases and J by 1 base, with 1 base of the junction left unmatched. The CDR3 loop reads CASRDSQETQYF. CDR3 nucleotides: TGTGCCAGCCGGGACAGCCAAGAGACCCAGTACTTC.

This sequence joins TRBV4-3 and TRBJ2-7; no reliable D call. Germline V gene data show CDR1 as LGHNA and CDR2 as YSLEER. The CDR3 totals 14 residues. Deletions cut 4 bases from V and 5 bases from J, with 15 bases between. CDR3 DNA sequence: TGCGCCAGCAGCCCCATTTTGTTCTCAAACGAGCAGTACTTC. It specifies CASSPILFSNEQYF.

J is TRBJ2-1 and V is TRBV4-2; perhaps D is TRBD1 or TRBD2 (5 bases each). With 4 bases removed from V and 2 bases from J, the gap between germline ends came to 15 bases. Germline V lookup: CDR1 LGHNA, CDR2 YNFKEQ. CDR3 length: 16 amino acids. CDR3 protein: CASSRDPTTAYNEQFF. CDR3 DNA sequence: TGTGCCAGCAGCCGGGACCCGACGACCGCCTACAATGAGCAGTTCTTC.

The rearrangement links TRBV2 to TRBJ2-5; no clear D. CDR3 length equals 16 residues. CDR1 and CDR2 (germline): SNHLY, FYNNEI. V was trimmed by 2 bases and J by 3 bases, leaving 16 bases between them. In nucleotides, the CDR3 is TGTGCCAGCAGTGAACAACAATGGGCTGCCAAAGAGACCCAGTACTTC. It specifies CASSEQQWAAKETQYF.

The CDR3 DNA reads TGCGCCAGCAGCTTGGGGGGCCGCGACTATGGCTACACCTTC. This encodes CASSLGGRDYGYTF. This rearrangement joins TRBV5-1 to TRBJ1-2; possibly TRBD1 for D (5 bases). V gave up 0 bases and J gave up 3 bases, with 9 bases separating them. CDR1 and CDR2 (germline): SGHRS, YFSETQ. The CDR3 length is 14 residues.

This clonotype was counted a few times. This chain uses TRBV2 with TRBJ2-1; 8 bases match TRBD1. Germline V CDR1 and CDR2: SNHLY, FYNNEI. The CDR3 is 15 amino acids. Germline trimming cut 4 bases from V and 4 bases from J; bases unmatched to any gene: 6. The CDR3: CASSAGQGIYNEQFF. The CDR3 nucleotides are TGTGCCAGCAGTGCTGGACAGGGTATTTACAATGAGCAGTTCTTC.

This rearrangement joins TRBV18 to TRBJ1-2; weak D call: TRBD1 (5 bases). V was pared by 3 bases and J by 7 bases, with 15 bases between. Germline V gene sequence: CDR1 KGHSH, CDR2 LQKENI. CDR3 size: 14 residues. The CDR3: CASSPRTDNSGYTF. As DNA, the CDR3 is TGTGCCAGCTCACCCCGGACGGACAATAGTGGCTACACCTTC.

Written as DNA, the CDR3 is TGTGCCAGCAGTGTCAGGGTTGGTGAAAAACTGTTTTTT. It specifies CASSVRVGEKLFF. This chain uses TRBV2 with TRBJ1-4, with a weak D call TRBD1 (5 bases). V lost 4 bases, J lost 7 bases, and 10 bases lay in between. The germline gives CDR1 SNHLY, CDR2 FYNNEI. CDR3 length equals 13 residues. The full variable domain, in which reference TRBV2 and TRBJ1-4 provide the parts outside the CDR3, is EPEVTQTPSHQVTQMGQEVILRCVPISNHLYFYWYRQILGQKVEFLVSFYNNEISEKSEIFDDQFSVERPDGSNFTLKIRSTKLEDSAMYFCASSVRVGEKLFFGSGTQLSVL.

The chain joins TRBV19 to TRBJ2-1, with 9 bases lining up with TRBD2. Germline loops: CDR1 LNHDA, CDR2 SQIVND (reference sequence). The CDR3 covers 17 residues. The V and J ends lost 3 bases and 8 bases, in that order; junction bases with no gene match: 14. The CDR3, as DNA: TGTGCCAGTAGTATGGAGAGGCGGGGGGGCCTGTCAGATGAGCAGTTCTTC. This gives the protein CASSMERRGGLSDEQFF.

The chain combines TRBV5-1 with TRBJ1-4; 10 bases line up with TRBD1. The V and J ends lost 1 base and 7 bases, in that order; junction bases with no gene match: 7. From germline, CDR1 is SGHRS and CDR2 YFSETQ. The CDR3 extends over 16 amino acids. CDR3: CASSLTTTGGTEKLFF. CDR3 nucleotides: TGCGCCAGCAGCTTGACCACGACAGGGGGCACTGAAAAACTGTTTTTT.

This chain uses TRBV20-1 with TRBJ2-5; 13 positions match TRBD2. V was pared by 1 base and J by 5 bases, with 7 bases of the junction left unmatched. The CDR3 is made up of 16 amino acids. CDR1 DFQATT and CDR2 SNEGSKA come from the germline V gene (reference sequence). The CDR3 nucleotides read TGCAGTGCTAGAGTGGGGACTAGCGGGACTTCGGAGACCCAGTACTTC. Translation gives CSARVGTSGTSETQYF.

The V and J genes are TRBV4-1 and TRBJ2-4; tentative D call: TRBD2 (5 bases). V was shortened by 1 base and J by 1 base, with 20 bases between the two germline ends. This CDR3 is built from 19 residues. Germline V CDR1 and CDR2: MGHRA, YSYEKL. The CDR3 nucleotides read TGCGCCAGCAGCCAAGGGCCGGGAATTTTTCGAACGGCCAAAAACATTCAGTACTTC. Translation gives CASSQGPGIFRTAKNIQYF.

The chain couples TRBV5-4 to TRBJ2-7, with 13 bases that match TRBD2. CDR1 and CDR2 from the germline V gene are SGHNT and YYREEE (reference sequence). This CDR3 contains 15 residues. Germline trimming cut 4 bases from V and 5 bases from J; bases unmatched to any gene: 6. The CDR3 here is CASSHGTSGNNEQYF. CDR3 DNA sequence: TGTGCCAGCAGCCACGGGACTAGCGGGAACAACGAGCAGTACTTC. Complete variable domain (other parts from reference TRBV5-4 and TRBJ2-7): ETGVTQSPTHLIKTRGQQVTLRCSSQSGHNTVSWYQQALGQGPQFIFQYYREEENGRGNFPPRFSGLQFPNYSSELNVNALELDDSALYLCASSHGTSGNNEQYFGPGTRLTVT.

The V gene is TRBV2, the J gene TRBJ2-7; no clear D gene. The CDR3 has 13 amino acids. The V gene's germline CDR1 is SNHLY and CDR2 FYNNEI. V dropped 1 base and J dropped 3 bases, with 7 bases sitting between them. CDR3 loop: CASSEGRIYEQYF. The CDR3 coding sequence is TGTGCCAGCAGTGAAGGCCGGATCTACGAGCAGTACTTC.

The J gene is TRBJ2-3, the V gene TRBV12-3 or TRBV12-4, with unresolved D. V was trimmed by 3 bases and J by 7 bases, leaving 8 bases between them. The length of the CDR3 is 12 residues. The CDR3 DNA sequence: TGTGCCAGCAGTTTGCCCACGAATACGCAGTATTTT. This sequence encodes CASSLPTNTQYF.

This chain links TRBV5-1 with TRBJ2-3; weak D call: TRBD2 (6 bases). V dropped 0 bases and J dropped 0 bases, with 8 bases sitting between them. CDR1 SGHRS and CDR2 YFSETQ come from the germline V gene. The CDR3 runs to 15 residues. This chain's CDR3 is CASSLATSSTDTQYF. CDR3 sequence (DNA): TGCGCCAGCAGCTTGGCTACTAGCAGCACAGATACGCAGTATTTT.

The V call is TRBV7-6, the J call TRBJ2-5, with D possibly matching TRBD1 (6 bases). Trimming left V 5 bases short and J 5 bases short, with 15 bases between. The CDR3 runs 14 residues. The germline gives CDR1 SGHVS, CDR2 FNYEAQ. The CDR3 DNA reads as TGTGCCAGCAGCGGAGCCAGGGGACGGGAGACCCAGTACTTC. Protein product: CASSGARGRETQYF.

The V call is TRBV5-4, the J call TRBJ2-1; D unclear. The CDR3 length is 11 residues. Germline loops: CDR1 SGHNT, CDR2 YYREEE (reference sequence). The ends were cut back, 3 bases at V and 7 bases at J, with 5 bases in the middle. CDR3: CASSSPNEQFF. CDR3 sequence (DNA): TGTGCCAGCAGCTCTCCAAATGAGCAGTTCTTC.